A single sample gave rise to the 4 T cell receptor beta chains below, sequenced in a study of cytomegalovirus exposure and HLA in healthy donors. The PCR ran on 60 Vbeta and 13 Jbeta primers. Assay: immunoSEQ multiplex PCR; the TCRdb copy retains only in-frame clones and omits some. The table includes about 100,000 clones, around 60% detected once. Material for sequencing was PBMCs. The receptor source for this set is a man aged 30-40 years in good health and CMV-seropositive.

This chain uses TRBV18 with TRBJ1-2; 8 bases match TRBD1. Germline values: CDR1 KGHSH, CDR2 LQKENI. V lost 4 bases, J lost 7 bases, and 8 bases stayed unmatched. The CDR3 extends over 14 amino acids. The CDR3, as DNA: TGTGCCAGCTCACGGACAGGGCTGAGTGGTGGCTACACCTTC. This sequence encodes CASSRTGLSGGYTF.

V usage is TRBV7-9 and J usage is TRBJ1-1, with D tentatively TRBD1 (6 bases). This CDR3 has 12 amino acids. Germline CDR1 and CDR2: SEHNR and FQNEAQ (reference sequence). V lost 6 bases to trimming and J lost 6 bases, with 11 bases between them. The DNA for the CDR3 is TGTGCCAGCAGTCAAACAGGGTCTGAAGCTTTCTTT. The encoded protein is CASSQTGSEAFF.

This clone was seen a few times. The CDR3 loop reads CASSLGSEAFF. The CDR3 coding sequence is TGTGCCAGCAGCTTGGGCAGTGAAGCTTTCTTT. The rearrangement links TRBV5-6 to TRBJ1-1, with unresolved D. V shed 0 bases and J shed 7 bases, with 4 bases lying between them. This CDR3 comprises 11 residues. Germline V gene sequence: CDR1 SGHDT, CDR2 YYEEEE.

A note on this clone: The germline gene is not matched at one end of the junction; a read error may be the cause. The rearrangement joins TRBV2 to TRBJ2-3, with 8 bases fitting TRBD2. The CDR3 spans 13 residues. The germline CDR1 and CDR2 sequences are SNHLY and FYNNEI. The CDR3 DNA sequence: TGTGCCAGCAGTGACTTTGGGGCGCGGGGGGCCTCTTTT. Its translation is CASSDFGARGASF.